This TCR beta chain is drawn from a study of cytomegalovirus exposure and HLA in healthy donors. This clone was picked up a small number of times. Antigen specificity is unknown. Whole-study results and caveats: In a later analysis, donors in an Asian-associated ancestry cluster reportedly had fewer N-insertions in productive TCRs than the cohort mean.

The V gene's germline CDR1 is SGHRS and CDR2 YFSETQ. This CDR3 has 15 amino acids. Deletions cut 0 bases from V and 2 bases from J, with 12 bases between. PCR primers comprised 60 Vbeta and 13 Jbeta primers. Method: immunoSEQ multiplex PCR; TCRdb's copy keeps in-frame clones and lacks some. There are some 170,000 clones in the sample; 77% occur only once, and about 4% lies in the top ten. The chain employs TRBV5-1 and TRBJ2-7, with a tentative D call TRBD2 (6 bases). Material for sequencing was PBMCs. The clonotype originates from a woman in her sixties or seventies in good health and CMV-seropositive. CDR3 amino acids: CASSLGGTRTYEQYF. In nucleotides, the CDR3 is TGCGCCAGCAGCTTGGGAGGGACTCGGACCTACGAGCAGTACTTC.